This TCR beta chain was obtained from a study of T cell repertoires and HLA-DP antigens. General study results and limits: Clones undetected before culture averaged 36.3% against one allele and roughly 53% against the other.

The CDR3 length is 12 residues. The germline gives CDR1 MNHEY, CDR2 SMNVEV (reference sequence). With 3 bases removed from V and 3 bases from J, the gap between germline ends came to 3 bases. On this clone itself: Its cognate antigen is unknown.

The primer mix covered 54 TRBV segments and 13 TRBJ segments. Profiled with immunoSEQ multiplex PCR; TCRdb holds only in-frame clones, not every one. This sample has about 89,000 clones, with 86% found just once. V is TRBV27 and J is TRBJ2-1; the D is unclear. Material for sequencing was CD4+ T cells from PBMCs. This receptor was obtained from a man over 45 in good health and CMV-seronegative. DNA for the CDR3: TGTGCCAGCAGTTTGAACTACAATGAGCAGTTCTTC. Encoded protein: CASSLNYNEQFF.